Listed below are T cell receptor beta chains from one sample, sequenced in a study of Graves' ophthalmopathy and Graves' hyperthyroidism. TCRdb called the multiplex PCR reads again in MiXCR, with one record for every CDR3 protein. The sample carries 230,000 or so distinct CDR3 sequences, less than 55% recorded once. Sequenced: peripheral blood. The source is an adult man with Graves' ophthalmopathy. Both conserved end residues are part of each CDR3. D genes are given only for firm matches. Size values are once, few and many counts, or a class for expanded clones, and some rows have none.

TRBJ1-2 TRBV3-1 NA NA CASSQVVTGSYGYTF TGTGCCAGCAGCCAAGTGGTGACAGGTAGCTATGGCTACACCTTC
TRBJ2-7 TRBV6-2/TRBV6-3 few TRBD2 CASSYSGNRWYEQYF TGTGCCAGCAGTTACAGCGGGAATCGTTGGTACGAGCAGTACTTC
TRBJ2-7 TRBV7-2 NA TRBD1 CASSLGQGGKILYEQYF TGTGCCAGCAGCTTAGGACAGGGGGGAAAGATATTGTACGAGCAGTACTTC
TRBJ2-5 TRBV7-9 NA NA CASSSDGGQETQYF TGTGCCAGCAGCTCCGATGGGGGGCAAGAGACCCAGTACTTC
TRBJ2-2 TRBV2 NA TRBD1 CASSKTGALTGELFF TGTGCCAGCAGTAAGACAGGGGCCCTAACCGGGGAGCTGTTTTTT
TRBJ2-7 TRBV20-1 NA TRBD2 CSARDQASGSFGTYEQYF TGCAGTGCTAGAGATCAGGCTAGCGGGAGTTTTGGGACCTACGAGCAGTACTTC
TRBJ1-5 TRBV6-5 NA NA CASSSRGGNQPQHF TGTGCCAGCAGTTCTAGGGGTGGCAATCAGCCCCAGCATTTT
TRBJ2-5 TRBV24-1 few TRBD1 CATSDPTGAGETQYF TGTGCCACCAGTGACCCGACAGGGGCTGGAGAGACCCAGTACTTC
TRBJ1-6 TRBV7-8 NA NA CASSLTGSNSPLHF TGTGCCAGCAGCTTGACAGGCTCTAACTCACCCCTCCACTTT
TRBJ2-7 TRBV29-1 NA NA CSVEDYEQYF TGCAGCGTTGAGGACTACGAGCAGTACTTC
TRBJ2-3 TRBV12-3/TRBV12-4 once NA CASNSAADTQYF TGTGCCAGCAATTCGGCCGCAGATACGCAGTATTTT